This T cell receptor (beta chain) originates from a study of T cell repertoires and leukemia-associated antigens. Study details: Samples yielded about 3 to 5.0 million effective reads each, 15 million to 20 million overall. Findings and limits, study-wide: V, J, VDJ and CDR3 counts did not differ significantly among groups. Specificity and function of the expanded clones need further investigation.

As to this clonotype: Its antigen is not known.

The CDR3 is made up of 16 amino acids. Germline CDR1 is MGHRA and CDR2 is YSYEKL. V gave up 4 bases and J gave up 4 bases, with 18 bases separating them. The CD3+ T cells first had an overnight rest without serum. TCRdb processed the 5' RACE reads anew with MiXCR; each CDR3 protein has one entry. The sample contains about 10,000 distinct CDR3 sequences, 42% of which appear only once. The source material was CD3+ T cells sorted from blood and cultured. This receptor was identified in a female donor in good health. The V gene is TRBV4-1, the J gene TRBJ2-3; D is tentatively TRBD1 or TRBD2 (5 bases each). Written as DNA, the CDR3 is TGCGCCAGCAGCCTCCCCCTATCAGGGAGATCAGATACGCAGTATTTT. It is translated as CASSLPLSGRSDTQYF.